Below, one T cell receptor beta chain is given with its context. Its cognate antigen is unknown. This record belongs to a study of shared clonotypes between healthy human individuals. Findings of the study overall: The sharing of 4.5% to 5% of naive CD4 clonotypes was seen across several donors.

Deep-level settings were used for running the assay. Method: immunoSEQ multiplex PCR; TCRdb's copy keeps in-frame clones and lacks some. The repertoire holds a few million clones, with just over 90% as singletons. Germline CDR1 and CDR2: SNHLY and FYNNEI. V lost 8 bases and J 10 bases, leaving 18 bases between the germline ends. The CDR3 loop spans 14 amino acids. The rearrangement links TRBV2 to TRBJ1-6, with D maybe TRBD1 (5 bases). Input material: naive CD4+ T cells sorted from blood. Subset denoted: CD45RA+ positively selected. The TCR sequence derives from a young man in good health. The CDR3 region is CASGRGREVSPLHF. For the CDR3, the DNA is TGTGCCAGCGGGCGGGGCAGGGAGGTCTCACCCCTCCACTTT.